This T cell receptor (beta chain) was profiled in a study of control samples from healthy donors and cancer patients. Sequencing was performed with immunoSEQ multiplex PCR; in TCRdb, only in-frame clones are kept and a portion is missing. The sample carries fewer than 90,000 clones, 70% to 90% recorded once. Germline V lookup: CDR1 SQVTM, CDR2 ANQGSEA. The CDR3 runs 11 residues. Germline trimming cut 6 bases from V and 10 bases from J; bases unmatched to any gene: 8. The sequenced sample consisted of PBMCs. The TCR sequence derives from a woman aged 55-70 years with head and neck cancer. This chain connects TRBV29-1 to TRBJ1-1; 7 nucleotides agree with TRBD1. The CDR3 nucleotides are TGCAGCGTAGTCACAGGGGTCAGAGCTTTCTTT. The encoded protein is CSVVTGVRAFF.